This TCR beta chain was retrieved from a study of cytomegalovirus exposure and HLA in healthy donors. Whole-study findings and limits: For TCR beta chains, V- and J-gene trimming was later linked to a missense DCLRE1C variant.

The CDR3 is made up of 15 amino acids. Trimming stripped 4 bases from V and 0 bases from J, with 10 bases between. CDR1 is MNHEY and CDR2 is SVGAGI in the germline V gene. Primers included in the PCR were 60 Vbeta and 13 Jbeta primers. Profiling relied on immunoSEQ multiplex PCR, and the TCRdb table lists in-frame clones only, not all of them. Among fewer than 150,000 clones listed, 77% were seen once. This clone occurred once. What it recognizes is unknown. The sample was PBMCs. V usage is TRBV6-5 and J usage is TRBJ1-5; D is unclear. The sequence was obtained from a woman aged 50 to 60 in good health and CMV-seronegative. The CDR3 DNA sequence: TGTGCCAGCAGTTCGGCGGCTAATAGCAATCAGCCCCAGCATTTT. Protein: CASSSAANSNQPQHF.